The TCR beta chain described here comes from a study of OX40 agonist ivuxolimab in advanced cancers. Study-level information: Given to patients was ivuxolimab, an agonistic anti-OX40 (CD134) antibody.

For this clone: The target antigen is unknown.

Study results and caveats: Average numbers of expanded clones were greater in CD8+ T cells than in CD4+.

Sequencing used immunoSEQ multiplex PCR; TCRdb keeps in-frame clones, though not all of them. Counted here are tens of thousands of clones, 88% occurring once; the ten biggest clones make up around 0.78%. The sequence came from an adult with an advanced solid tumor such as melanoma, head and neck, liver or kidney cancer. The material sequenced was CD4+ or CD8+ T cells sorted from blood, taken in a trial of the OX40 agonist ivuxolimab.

For the CDR3, the DNA is TGCGCCACCACTAAGGGGGCCCCCACCGGGGAGCTGTTTTTT. Translation: CATTKGAPTGELFF. This rearrangement joins TRBV5-1 to TRBJ2-2, with 7 bases aligning to TRBD1. Looked up from germline, CDR1 is SGHRS and CDR2 is YFSETQ. The V segment lost 9 bases and the J segment 4 bases; nucleotides outside the gene matches: 9. The length of the CDR3 is 14 residues.